A single sample gave rise to the 13 T cell receptor beta chains below, sequenced in a study of shared clonotypes between healthy human individuals. Generated by immunoSEQ multiplex PCR, the TCRdb table keeps only in-frame clones and is missing some. The sample holds more than 2,000,000 clones; approximately 95% are singletons and the top ten take around 0.4%. Sequenced input: naive CD4+ T cells from PBMCs. Subset of the sample: CD45RA+ positively selected. The receptors come from a man between 18 and 29 years old in good health. Some clones in this sample may be carry-over from other donors' samples.

This sequence joins TRBV5-1 and TRBJ2-5, with D perhaps matching TRBD2 (6 bases). V was shortened by 1 base and J by 1 base, with 11 bases between the two germline ends. The CDR3 runs 15 residues. Germline V gives CDR1 SGHRS, CDR2 YFSETQ. CDR3 sequence reads: CASSLLLARQETQYF. The CDR3 DNA sequence: TGCGCCAGCAGCTTGCTCCTAGCGCGCCAAGAGACCCAGTACTTC.

This chain connects TRBV7-9 to TRBJ2-3; D not resolved. V was trimmed by 1 base and J by 2 bases, leaving 10 bases between them. Germline lookup yields CDR1 SEHNR and CDR2 FQNEAQ (reference sequence). The CDR3 totals 15 residues. The CDR3 here is CASSLEAVYTDTQYF. DNA for the CDR3: TGTGCCAGCAGCTTAGAGGCGGTCTACACAGATACGCAGTATTTT.

This chain joins TRBV28 and TRBJ2-1; no firm D call. Germline CDR1 is MDHEN and CDR2 is SYDVKM. V was pared by 4 bases and J by 3 bases, with 13 bases between. The CDR3 sequence is 15 residues long. This CDR3 is CASSSPSDLYNEQFF. CDR3 DNA sequence: TGTGCCAGCAGTTCTCCATCGGACCTCTACAATGAGCAGTTCTTC. The full variable domain, in which reference TRBV28 and TRBJ2-1 provide the parts outside the CDR3, is DVKVTQSSRYLVKRTGEKVFLECVQDMDHENMFWYRQDPGLGLRLIYFSYDVKMKEKGDIPEGYSVSREKKERFSLILESASTNQTSMYLCASSSPSDLYNEQFFGPGTRLTVL.

This sequence joins TRBV28 and TRBJ1-1; no definite D call. V lost 6 bases to trimming and J lost 1 base, with 21 bases between them. The CDR3 loop spans 17 amino acids. Looked up from germline, CDR1 is MDHEN and CDR2 is SYDVKM. CDR3 protein: CASSFSTFQAWNTEAFF. CDR3 DNA sequence: TGTGCCAGCAGCTTTTCGACATTTCAGGCCTGGAACACTGAAGCTTTCTTT.

The chain employs TRBV6-1 and TRBJ1-3; tentative D call: TRBD1 (5 bases). Per germline, CDR1 MNHNS and CDR2 SASEGT. The CDR3 is made up of 13 amino acids. V dropped 2 bases and J dropped 9 bases, with 11 bases sitting between them. In nucleotides, the CDR3 is TGTGCCAGCAGTGAAAAAGGGGTGGGCACCATATATTTT. Residues: CASSEKGVGTIYF.

CDR3 sequence: CASSQEGGSGFYGYTF. CDR3 nucleotide sequence: TGCGCCAGCAGCCAAGAAGGGGGCAGCGGCTTCTATGGCTACACCTTC. This chain links TRBV4-1 with TRBJ1-2, with 7 positions matching TRBD1. This CDR3 spans 16 amino acids. The germline V gene encodes CDR1 MGHRA and CDR2 YSYEKL. V was clipped by 0 bases and J by 4 bases; unmatched bases: 8.

The chain carries TRBV30 and TRBJ2-2, with D possibly TRBD2 on 6 matching bases. The CDR3 has 16 residues. CDR1 is GTSNPN, CDR2 SVGIG, per germline (reference sequence). V lost 2 bases, J lost 0 bases, and 13 bases lay in between. CDR3 region: CAWSSASASNTGELFF. CDR3 DNA sequence: TGTGCCTGGAGTAGTGCTAGCGCCTCGAACACCGGGGAGCTGTTTTTT.

CDR3 sequence: CASSPQAGALAGELFF. The CDR3, as DNA: TGTGCCAGCAGCCCTCAAGCAGGGGCCCTAGCCGGGGAGCTGTTTTTT. J is TRBJ2-2 and V is TRBV7-3; D is possibly TRBD1 (6 bases). CDR1 is SGHTA, CDR2 FQGTGA, per germline. V was shortened by 5 bases and J by 6 bases, with 19 bases between the two germline ends. This CDR3 region has 16 residues.

The chain recombines TRBV19 with TRBJ2-7; D unclear. Looked up from germline, CDR1 is LNHDA and CDR2 is SQIVND (reference sequence). The CDR3 covers 11 residues. V was trimmed by 6 bases and J by 4 bases, leaving 7 bases between them. CDR3 in DNA: TGTGCCAGTAGAAACGGTTACGAGCAGTACTTC. Residues: CASRNGYEQYF.

The chain links TRBV29-1 to TRBJ1-4; tentative D call: TRBD1 (5 bases). The CDR3 contains 14 residues. V dropped 2 bases and J dropped 8 bases, with 15 bases sitting between them. The germline CDR1 and CDR2 sequences are SQVTM and ANQGSEA. In DNA form, the CDR3 reads TGCAGCGTTGAAAGGCAGGGTGATGGGGAAAAACTGTTTTTT. Encoded protein: CSVERQGDGEKLFF.

This chain links TRBV25-1 with TRBJ1-2; no firm D call. V was trimmed by 1 base and J by 1 base, leaving 13 bases between them. The CDR3 sequence is 16 residues long. Germline CDR1 and CDR2: MGHDK and SYGVNS. The CDR3, as DNA: TGTGCCAGCAGTGAATTATCTGAACCTTTTAACTATGGCTACACCTTC. It encodes CASSELSEPFNYGYTF.

This sequence joins TRBV5-4 and TRBJ2-5; weak D call: TRBD2 (6 bases). This CDR3 comprises 13 residues. Between the trimmed V and J ends, which lost 4 bases and 4 bases, there was a span of 11 bases. CDR1 is SGHNT, CDR2 YYREEE, per germline (reference sequence). The CDR3: CASSPRGLETQYF. Here the CDR3 DNA reads TGTGCCAGCAGCCCCCGGGGGTTAGAGACCCAGTACTTC.

The gene calls are TRBV11-2 and TRBJ1-2; tentative D call: TRBD1 (5 bases). CDR1 SGHAT and CDR2 FQNNGV come from the germline V gene. The CDR3 is 15 residues long. Trimming took off 5 bases at V and 3 bases at J, with 16 bases between the two ends. The CDR3 DNA reads TGTGCCAGCAGCGTCACGCAGGGAACCTACTATGGCTACACCTTC. Protein: CASSVTQGTYYGYTF.